This is a list of T cell receptor beta chains from one sample in a study of T-cell reconstitution after alpha-beta-depleted transplantation in children. MiXCR, run by TCRdb on the PCR reads, gives a single entry per CDR3 protein. The top ten hold 35% to 50% of the sample, which has hundreds of thousands of distinct CDR3 sequences, around a sixth seen once. Sequencing used PBMCs, mostly from graft donor cells, obtained 360 days after TCRalphabeta/CD19-depleted stem cell transplant. The receptors originated from a male patient between 2 and 15 years old who had a stem cell transplant for acute lymphoblastic leukemia, so the T cells may come from the graft donor. The CDR3 runs from the conserved cysteine through the conserved F or W. The order of the fields is CDR3 length, D gene, J gene, clone size, V gene, CDR3 DNA, CDR3 protein. A D gene is named only where the DNA matches it firmly. A clone size is listed for some rows: how often the clone was seen (once, few, many), or a class if it is expanded.

14,NA,TRBJ2-7,NA,TRBV5-8,TGTGCCAGCAACAAATTACGGGTCTACTACGAGCAGTACTTC,CASNKLRVYYEQYF
15,NA,TRBJ2-1,NA,TRBV9,TGTGCCAGCAGCGTAGCCGGGAACTCCTACAATGAGCAGTTCTTC,CASSVAGNSYNEQFF
13,NA,TRBJ2-7,few,TRBV6-6,TGTGCCAGCAGTTGGAGGAAGACCTACGAGCAGTACTTC,CASSWRKTYEQYF
13,NA,TRBJ2-5,few,TRBV7-2,TGTGCCAGCAGCTACTACGGTGGGGAGACCCAGTACTTC,CASSYYGGETQYF
15,NA,TRBJ2-1,NA,TRBV12-3/TRBV12-4,TGTGCCAGCAGTCCTAGGGATTTAGGCTACGATGAGCAGTTCTTC,CASSPRDLGYDEQFF
14,NA,TRBJ1-2,NA,TRBV12-3/TRBV12-4,TGTGCCAGCAGTTTTGGTCGACGGAACTATGGCTACACCTTC,CASSFGRRNYGYTF
19,TRBD1,TRBJ2-3,few,TRBV5-1,TGCGCCAGCAGCTTGAAGGGGACAGGGCTTGGTGGAGGCACAGATACGCAGTATTTT,CASSLKGTGLGGGTDTQYF
14,NA,TRBJ2-5,few,TRBV27,TGTGCCAGCAGGGGGGGACACTACCAAGAGACCCAGTACTTC,CASRGGHYQETQYF
12,NA,TRBJ2-3,few,TRBV2,TGTGCCAGCACTTCCGCGACAGATACGCAGTATTTT,CASTSATDTQYF
16,TRBD2,TRBJ2-3,few,TRBV28,TGTGCCAGCAGTATTACGAGCGGGAGAGGCACAGATACGCAGTATTTT,CASSITSGRGTDTQYF
16,NA,TRBJ2-3,few,TRBV20-1,TGCAGTGCTAAACTCCGGACTGGGTTCAGGGCAGATACGCAGTATTTT,CSAKLRTGFRADTQYF
14,TRBD2,TRBJ2-3,NA,TRBV6-1,TGTGCCAGCAGTCGAGCGGGGGCCACAGATACGCAGTATTTT,CASSRAGATDTQYF
17,TRBD2,TRBJ2-2,many,TRBV11-1,TGTGCCAGCAGGTACCAACCGGGACTAGCAAACACCGGGGAGCTGTTTTTT,CASRYQPGLANTGELFF
15,TRBD1,TRBJ2-5,few,TRBV3-1,TGTGCCAGCAGCTCGTCAGGGGGCAAAGGAGAGACCCAGTACTTC,CASSSSGGKGETQYF
15,NA,TRBJ2-3,NA,TRBV7-2,TGTGCCAGCACCCAGGGGTTGTACTTCACAGATACGCAGTATTTT,CASTQGLYFTDTQYF
16,NA,TRBJ2-5,few,TRBV4-3,TGCGCCAGCAGCCAATCTTTCGGACAGCTTCAAGAGACCCAGTACTTC,CASSQSFGQLQETQYF
15,NA,TRBJ2-3,NA,TRBV20-1,TGCAGTGCTAGAGCTGAGGAGCATCCCACAGATACGCAGTATTTT,CSARAEEHPTDTQYF
12,NA,TRBJ1-4,few,TRBV7-2,TGTGCCAGCAGCTTAGTTGCAGGAGCGGTGTTTTTT,CASSLVAGAVFF
16,NA,TRBJ2-7,NA,TRBV10-3,TGTGCCATCAGTGAGTCGTTCGGGACAATCTCCTACGAGCAGTACTTC,CAISESFGTISYEQYF
15,NA,TRBJ2-4,few,TRBV6-1,TGTGCCAGCAGGACGAGGTGGTTAGCCAAAAACATTCAGTACTTC,CASRTRWLAKNIQYF
16,TRBD1,TRBJ2-7,few,TRBV3-1,TGTGCCAGCAGCCAAGTGGTCGGGACAGTGTCCTACGAGCAGTACTTC,CASSQVVGTVSYEQYF
15,NA,TRBJ2-5,NA,TRBV27,TGTGCCAGCAGTTTAAAAGAGAACCCTCAAGAGACCCAGTACTTC,CASSLKENPQETQYF
15,NA,TRBJ2-3,few,TRBV5-1,TGCGCCAGCAGCTTGTACGGGGCTAACACAGATACGCAGTATTTT,CASSLYGANTDTQYF
15,NA,TRBJ1-6,few,TRBV6-5,TGTGCCAGCAGTTACTCGCAAGGGGTCAATTCACCCCTCCACTTT,CASSYSQGVNSPLHF
15,TRBD2,TRBJ2-1,few,TRBV6-5,TGTGCCAGCAGTTACGGCCTAGCGGGGGACAATGAGCAGTTCTTC,CASSYGLAGDNEQFF
14,TRBD2,TRBJ2-5,once,TRBV20-1,TGCAGTGCTGGCCGGCTAGCGGGAGGAGAGACCCAGTACTTC,CSAGRLAGGETQYF
14,TRBD1,TRBJ1-4,few,TRBV6-1,TGTGCCAGCTCGACCGGGACAGGGAGAGAAAAACTGTTTTTT,CASSTGTGREKLFF
13,TRBD1,TRBJ1-1,many,TRBV20-1,TGCAGTGCTAGAGATTTTTGGGACAGTGAAGCTTTCTTT,CSARDFWDSEAFF
15,TRBD1,TRBJ1-6,NA,TRBV2,TGTGCCAGCAGTGCAGGGGGCTCCTATAATTCACCCCTCCACTTT,CASSAGGSYNSPLHF